This TCR beta chain appears in the sequencing data of a study of shared clonotypes between healthy human individuals. Study observations and caveats: Despite large depth, sorted-subset datasets appeared incompletely sequenced. Between several donors, naive CD4 clonotypes were shared at a level of about 5%. Few donors restricted represented genetic and exposure-history diversity.

Naive CD8 cells were CD45RO-negative, positively selected for CCR7, excluding terminally differentiated effector memory CD45RA+ cells. In the original processing: Filtering was not the same, since immunoSEQ gave junction-only sequences without quality scores. TCRdb's table, derived via immunoSEQ multiplex PCR, lists solely in-frame clones and lacks some. The V and J calls and clone size are taken from that table; D and trimming were inferred from the DNA. This sample has roughly 850,000 clones, with just over 95% found just once. Trimming removed 10 bases from V and 5 bases from J, with 24 bases in between. The length of the CDR3 is 16 residues. Germline values: CDR1 SEHNR, CDR2 FQNEAQ (reference sequence). Notes on this clone: Antigen specificity is unknown.

The V and J genes are TRBV7-9 and TRBJ2-1; the D gene is possibly TRBD2 (7 bases). The TCR sequence derives from a man aged 25 to 40 in good health. Input material: naive CD8+ T cells sorted from blood. CDR3 in DNA: TGTGCCACCCCGGGGGGCGGAGACATAGGCAACAATGAGCAGTTCTTC. Translated, it gives CATPGGGDIGNNEQFF. The full variable domain, rest sourced from reference TRBV7-9 and TRBJ2-1, is DTGVSQNPRHKITKRGQNVTFRCDPISEHNRLYWYRQTLGQGPEFLTYFQNEAQLEKSRLLSDRFSAERPKGSFSTLEIQRTEQGDSAMYLCATPGGGDIGNNEQFFGPGTRLTVL.